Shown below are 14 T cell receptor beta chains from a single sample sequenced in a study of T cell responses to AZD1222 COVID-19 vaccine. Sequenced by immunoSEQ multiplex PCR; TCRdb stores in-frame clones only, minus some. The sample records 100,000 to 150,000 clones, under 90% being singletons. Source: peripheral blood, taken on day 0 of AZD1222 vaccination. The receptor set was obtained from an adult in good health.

This chain's CDR3 is CAVMGTDNYGYTF. CDR3 bases: TGTGCCGTTATGGGGACAGATAACTATGGCTACACCTTC. V and J are TRBV19 and TRBJ1-2; 7 nucleotides agree with TRBD1. Germline V gene sequence: CDR1 LNHDA, CDR2 SQIVND (reference sequence). The CDR3 runs 13 residues. Losses at the gene ends were 11 bases for V and 1 base for J; bases not matched to a gene: 7.

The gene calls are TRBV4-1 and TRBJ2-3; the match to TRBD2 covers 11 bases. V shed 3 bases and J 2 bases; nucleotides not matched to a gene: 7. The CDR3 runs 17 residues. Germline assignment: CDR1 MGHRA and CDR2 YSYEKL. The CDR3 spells CASSQLAGGRVTDTQYF. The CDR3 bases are TGCGCCAGCAGCCAGTTAGCGGGGGGGCGTGTCACAGATACGCAGTATTTT.

The CDR3 protein is CASARGTQLTGELFF. Written as DNA, the CDR3 is TGTGCCTCTGCTAGAGGGACTCAACTCACCGGGGAGCTGTTTTTT. The rearrangement links TRBV11-2 to TRBJ2-2; D possibly corresponds to TRBD2 (6 bases). The V gene's germline CDR1 is SGHAT and CDR2 FQNNGV. The CDR3 runs to 15 residues. The ends were cut back, 11 bases at V and 4 bases at J, with 20 bases in the middle. Supplemented by reference TRBV11-2 and TRBJ2-2, the full variable domain reads EAGVAQSPRYKIIEKRQSVAFWCNPISGHATLYWYQQILGQGPKLLIQFQNNGVVDDSQLPKDRFSAERLKGVDSTLKIQPAKLEDSAVYLCASARGTQLTGELFFGEGSRLTVL.

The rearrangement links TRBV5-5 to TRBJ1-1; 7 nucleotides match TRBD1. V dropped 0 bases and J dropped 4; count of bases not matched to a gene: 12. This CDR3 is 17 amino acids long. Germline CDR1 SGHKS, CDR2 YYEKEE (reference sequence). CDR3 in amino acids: CASSLGGRQGRFTEAFF. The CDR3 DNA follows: TGTGCCAGCAGCTTGGGGGGACGACAGGGAAGGTTCACTGAAGCTTTCTTT.

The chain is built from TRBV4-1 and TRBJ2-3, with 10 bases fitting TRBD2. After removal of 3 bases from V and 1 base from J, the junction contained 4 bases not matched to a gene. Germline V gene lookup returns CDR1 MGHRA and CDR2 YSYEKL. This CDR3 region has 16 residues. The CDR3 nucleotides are TGCGCCAGCAGCCAGACCGGGACTAGCGGCACAGATACGCAGTATTTT. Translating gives CASSQTGTSGTDTQYF.

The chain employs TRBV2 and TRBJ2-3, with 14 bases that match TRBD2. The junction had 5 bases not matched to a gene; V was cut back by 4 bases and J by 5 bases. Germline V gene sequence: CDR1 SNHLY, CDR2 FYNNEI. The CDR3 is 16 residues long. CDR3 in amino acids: CASSAVGLAGEDTQYF. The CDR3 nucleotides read TGTGCCAGCAGTGCGGTGGGACTAGCGGGAGAAGATACGCAGTATTTT.

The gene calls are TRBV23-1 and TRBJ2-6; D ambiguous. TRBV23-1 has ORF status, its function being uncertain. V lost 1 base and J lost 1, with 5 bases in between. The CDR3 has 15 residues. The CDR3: CASSQLRSGANVLTF. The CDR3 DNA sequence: TGCGCCAGCAGTCAATTAAGGTCTGGGGCCAACGTCCTGACTTTC.

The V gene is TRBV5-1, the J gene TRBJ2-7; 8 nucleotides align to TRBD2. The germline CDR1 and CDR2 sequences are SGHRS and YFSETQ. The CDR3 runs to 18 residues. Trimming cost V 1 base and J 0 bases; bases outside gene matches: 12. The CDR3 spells CASSLRVTSATNSYEQYF. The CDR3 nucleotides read TGCGCCAGCAGCTTGAGAGTGACTAGCGCCACTAACTCCTACGAGCAGTACTTC.

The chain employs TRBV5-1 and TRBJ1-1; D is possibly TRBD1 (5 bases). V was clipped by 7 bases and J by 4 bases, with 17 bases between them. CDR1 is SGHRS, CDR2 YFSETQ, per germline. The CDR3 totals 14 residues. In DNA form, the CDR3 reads TGCGCCAGCCAGCTGAAGGGGAGGGTCACTGAAGCTTTCTTT. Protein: CASQLKGRVTEAFF.

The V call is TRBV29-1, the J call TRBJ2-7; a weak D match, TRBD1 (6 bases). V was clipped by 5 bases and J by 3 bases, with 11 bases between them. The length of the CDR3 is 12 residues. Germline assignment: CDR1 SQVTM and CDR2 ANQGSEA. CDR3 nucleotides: TGCAGCGTTCAACAGGGAAACTACGAGCAGTACTTC. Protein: CSVQQGNYEQYF.

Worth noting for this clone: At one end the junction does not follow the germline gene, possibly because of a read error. CDR3: CASSEDGGGSEAFF. The CDR3 nucleotides are TGTGCCAGCAGCGAAGACGGCGGGGGTTCTGAAGCTTTCTTT. The chain carries TRBV3-1 (or the pseudogene TRBV3-2) and TRBJ1-1, with a weak D call TRBD1 (5 bases). The V gene's germline CDR1 is LGHDT and CDR2 YNNKEL (reference sequence). The CDR3 loop spans 14 amino acids.

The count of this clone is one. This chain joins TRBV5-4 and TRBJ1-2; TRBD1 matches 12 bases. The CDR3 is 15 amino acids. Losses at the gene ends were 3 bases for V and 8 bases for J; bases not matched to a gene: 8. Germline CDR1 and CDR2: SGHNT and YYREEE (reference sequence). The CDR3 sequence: CASSYGTGGARGYTF. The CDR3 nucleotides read TGTGCCAGCAGCTACGGGACAGGGGGCGCGAGGGGCTACACCTTC.

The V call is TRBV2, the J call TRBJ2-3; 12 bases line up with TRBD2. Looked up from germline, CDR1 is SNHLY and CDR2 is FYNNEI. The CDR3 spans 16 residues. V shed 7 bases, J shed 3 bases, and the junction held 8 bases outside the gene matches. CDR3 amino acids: CASTLAGGPMTDTQYF. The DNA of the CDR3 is TGTGCCAGCACGCTAGCGGGGGGGCCGATGACAGATACGCAGTATTTT.

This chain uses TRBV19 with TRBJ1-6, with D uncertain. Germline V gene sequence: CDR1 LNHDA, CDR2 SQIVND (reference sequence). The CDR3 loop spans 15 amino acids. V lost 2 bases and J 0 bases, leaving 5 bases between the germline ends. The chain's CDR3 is CASSIQSSYNSPLHF. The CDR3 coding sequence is TGTGCCAGTAGTATACAGAGCTCCTATAATTCACCCCTCCACTTT.